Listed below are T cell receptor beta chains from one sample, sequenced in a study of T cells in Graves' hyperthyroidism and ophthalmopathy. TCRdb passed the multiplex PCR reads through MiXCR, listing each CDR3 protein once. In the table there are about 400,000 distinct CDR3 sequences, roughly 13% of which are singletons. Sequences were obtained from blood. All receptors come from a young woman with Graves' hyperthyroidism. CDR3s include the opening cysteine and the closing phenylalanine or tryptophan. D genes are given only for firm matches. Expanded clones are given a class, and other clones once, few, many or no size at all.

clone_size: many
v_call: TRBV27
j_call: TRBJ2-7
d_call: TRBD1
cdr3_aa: CASSPNGQGFYEQYF
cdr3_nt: TGTGCCAGCAGTCCGAACGGACAGGGCTTCTACGAGCAGTACTTC

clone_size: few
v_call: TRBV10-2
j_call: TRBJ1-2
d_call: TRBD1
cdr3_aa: CASSGQGGGADYGYTF
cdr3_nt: TGCGCCAGCAGTGGCCAAGGAGGGGGCGCGGACTATGGCTACACCTTC

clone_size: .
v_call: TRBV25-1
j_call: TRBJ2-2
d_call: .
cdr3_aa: CASSESANEGSGELFF
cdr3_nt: TGTGCCAGCAGCGAATCCGCAAATGAAGGTTCCGGGGAGCTGTTTTTT

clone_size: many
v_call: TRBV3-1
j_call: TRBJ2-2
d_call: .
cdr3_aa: CASSQDIGITNTGELFF
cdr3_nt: TGTGCCAGCAGCCAAGATATAGGAATAACGAACACCGGGGAGCTGTTTTTT

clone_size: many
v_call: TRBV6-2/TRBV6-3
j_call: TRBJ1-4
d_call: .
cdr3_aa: CASTPEDGTEKLFF
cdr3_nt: TGTGCCAGTACACCTGAAGACGGGACGGAAAAACTGTTTTTT

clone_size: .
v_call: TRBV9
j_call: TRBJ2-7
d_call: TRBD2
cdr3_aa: CASSATGTSATEQYF
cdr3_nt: TGTGCCAGCAGCGCGACCGGGACTAGCGCCACCGAGCAGTACTTC

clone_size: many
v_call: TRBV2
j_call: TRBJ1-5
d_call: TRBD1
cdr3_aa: CASSGDRGSNQPQHF
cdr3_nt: TGTGCCAGCAGCGGGGACAGAGGTAGCAATCAGCCCCAGCATTTT

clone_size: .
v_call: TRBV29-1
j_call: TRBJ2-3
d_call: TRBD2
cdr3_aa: CSEAGGLFGTDTQYF
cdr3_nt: TGCAGCGAGGCGGGAGGGCTGTTCGGCACAGATACGCAGTATTTT

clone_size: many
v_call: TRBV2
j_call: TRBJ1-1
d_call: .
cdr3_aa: CASGIGQKNTEAFF
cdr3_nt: TGTGCCAGCGGAATAGGACAGAAGAACACTGAAGCTTTCTTT

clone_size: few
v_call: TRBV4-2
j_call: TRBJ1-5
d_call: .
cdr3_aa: CASSQNQPQHF
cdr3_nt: TGTGCCAGCAGCCAAAACCAGCCCCAGCATTTT

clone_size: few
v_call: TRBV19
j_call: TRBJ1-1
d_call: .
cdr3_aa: CASTPGGSMNTEAFF
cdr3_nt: TGTGCCAGTACCCCGGGGGGGTCCATGAACACTGAAGCTTTCTTT

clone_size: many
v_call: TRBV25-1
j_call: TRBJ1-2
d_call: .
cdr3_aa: CASRPDGSNYGYTF
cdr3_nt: TGTGCCAGCAGGCCAGACGGATCTAACTATGGCTACACCTTC

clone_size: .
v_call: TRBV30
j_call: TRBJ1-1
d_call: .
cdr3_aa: CAWSVQANEAFF
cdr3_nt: TGTGCCTGGAGTGTACAGGCCAATGAAGCTTTCTTT

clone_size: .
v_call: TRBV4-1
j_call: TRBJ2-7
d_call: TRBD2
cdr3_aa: CASSQVAGGGTYEQYF
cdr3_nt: TGCGCCAGCAGCCAGGTAGCGGGAGGTGGGACCTACGAGCAGTACTTC

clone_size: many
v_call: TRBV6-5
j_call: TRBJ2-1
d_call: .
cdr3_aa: CASSYSNAGQKFF
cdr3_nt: TGTGCCAGCAGTTACTCGAATGCAGGGCAAAAGTTCTTC

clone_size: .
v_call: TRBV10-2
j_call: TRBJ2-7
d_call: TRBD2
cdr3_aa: CASSSRLAAYEQYF
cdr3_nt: TGCGCCAGCAGCTCCCGACTAGCTGCCTACGAGCAGTACTTC

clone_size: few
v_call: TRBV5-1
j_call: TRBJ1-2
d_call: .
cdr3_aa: CASSAMINTYGYTF
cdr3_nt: TGCGCCAGCAGCGCGATGATTAATACCTATGGCTACACCTTC

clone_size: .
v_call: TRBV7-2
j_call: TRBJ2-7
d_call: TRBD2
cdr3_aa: CASSSIAGYEQYF
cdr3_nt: TGTGCCAGCAGCTCAATAGCGGGGTACGAGCAGTACTTC

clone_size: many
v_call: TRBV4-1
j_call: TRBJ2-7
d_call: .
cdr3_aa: CASSQDEGLYEQYF
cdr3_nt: TGCGCCAGCAGCCAAGATGAGGGACTTTACGAGCAGTACTTC

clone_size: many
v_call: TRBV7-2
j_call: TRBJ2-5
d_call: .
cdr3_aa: CASSAPGGQETQYF
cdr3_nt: TGTGCCAGCAGCGCCCCGGGGGGACAGGAGACCCAGTACTTC

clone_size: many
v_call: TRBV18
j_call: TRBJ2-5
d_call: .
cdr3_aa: CASSPSLQETQYF
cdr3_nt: TGTGCCAGCTCACCTAGCCTACAAGAGACCCAGTACTTC

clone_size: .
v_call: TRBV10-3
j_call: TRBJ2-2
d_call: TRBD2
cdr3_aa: CAISGTSRNTGELFF
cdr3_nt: TGTGCCATCAGTGGGACTAGCAGGAACACCGGGGAGCTGTTTTTT

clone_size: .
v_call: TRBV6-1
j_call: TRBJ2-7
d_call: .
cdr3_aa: CASSLDGTGQYF
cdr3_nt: TGTGCCAGCAGTTTGGATGGGACCGGGCAGTACTTC

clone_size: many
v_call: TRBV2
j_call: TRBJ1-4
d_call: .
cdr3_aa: CASLTGRGPGEKLFF
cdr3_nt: TGTGCCAGCCTCACCGGCCGGGGCCCGGGTGAAAAACTGTTTTTT

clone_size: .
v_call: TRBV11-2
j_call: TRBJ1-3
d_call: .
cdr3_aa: CASSLDRGNTIYF
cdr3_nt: TGTGCCAGCAGCTTAGACAGGGGAAACACCATATATTTT

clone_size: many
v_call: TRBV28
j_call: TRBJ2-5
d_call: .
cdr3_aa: CASRRTDMTPEETQYF
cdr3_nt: TGTGCCAGCAGACGAACAGACATGACCCCCGAAGAGACCCAGTACTTC

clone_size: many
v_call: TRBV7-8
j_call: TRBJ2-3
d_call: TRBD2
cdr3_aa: CASSRSGSADTQYF
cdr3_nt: TGTGCCAGCAGCCGGAGCGGGAGTGCAGATACGCAGTATTTT

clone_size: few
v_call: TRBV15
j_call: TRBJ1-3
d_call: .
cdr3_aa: CATSREVYGNTIYF
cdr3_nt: TGTGCCACCAGCAGAGAGGTCTATGGAAACACCATATATTTT

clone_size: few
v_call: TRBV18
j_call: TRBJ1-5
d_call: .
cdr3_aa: CASSPPSSNQPQHF
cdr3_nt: TGTGCCAGCTCACCACCGTCGAGCAATCAGCCCCAGCATTTT

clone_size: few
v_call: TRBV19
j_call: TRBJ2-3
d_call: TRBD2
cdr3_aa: CASTVSGGSTDTQYF
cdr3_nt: TGTGCCAGTACCGTGAGCGGGGGGAGCACAGATACGCAGTATTTT

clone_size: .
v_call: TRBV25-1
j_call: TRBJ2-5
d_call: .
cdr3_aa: CASSPSSSRGTQYF
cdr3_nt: TGTGCCAGCAGTCCATCCTCATCACGGGGGACCCAGTACTTC

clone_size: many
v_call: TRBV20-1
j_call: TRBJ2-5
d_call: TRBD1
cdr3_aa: CSARDGAGGQETQYF
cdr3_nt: TGCAGTGCTAGAGATGGCGCAGGGGGTCAAGAGACCCAGTACTTC

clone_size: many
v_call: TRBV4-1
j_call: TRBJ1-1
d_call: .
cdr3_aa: CASSRAERVGSTEAFF
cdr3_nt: TGCGCCAGCAGCCGAGCCGAAAGGGTCGGGAGTACTGAAGCTTTCTTT

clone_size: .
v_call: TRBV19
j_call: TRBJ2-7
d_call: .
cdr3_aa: CASSSGVPSYEQYF
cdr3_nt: TGTGCCAGTAGTAGCGGAGTCCCCTCTTACGAGCAGTACTTC

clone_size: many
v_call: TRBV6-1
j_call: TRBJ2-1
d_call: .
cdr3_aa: CASSYERNEQFF
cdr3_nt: TGTGCCAGCAGTTACGAGCGTAATGAGCAGTTCTTC

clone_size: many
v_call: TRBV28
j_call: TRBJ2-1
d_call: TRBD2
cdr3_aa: CASSRLAGGNNEQFF
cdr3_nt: TGTGCCAGCAGTCGACTAGCGGGAGGGAACAATGAGCAGTTCTTC

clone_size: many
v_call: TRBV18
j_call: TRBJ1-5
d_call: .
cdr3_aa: CASSPSGVNQPQHF
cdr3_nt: TGTGCCAGCTCACCTTCAGGGGTCAATCAGCCCCAGCATTTT

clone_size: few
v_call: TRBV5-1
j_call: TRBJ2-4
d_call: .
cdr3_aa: CASSLARGGKNIQYF
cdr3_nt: TGCGCCAGCAGCTTGGCAAGGGGTGGTAAAAACATTCAGTACTTC

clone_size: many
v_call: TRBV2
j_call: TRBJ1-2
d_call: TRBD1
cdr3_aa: CASRRRGFNYGYTF
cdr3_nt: TGTGCCAGCAGGCGCAGGGGGTTTAACTATGGCTACACCTTC

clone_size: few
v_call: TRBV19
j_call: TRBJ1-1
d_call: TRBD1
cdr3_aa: CASSPRPGQGWSEAFF
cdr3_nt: TGTGCCAGTAGTCCCCGCCCGGGACAGGGTTGGAGTGAAGCTTTCTTT

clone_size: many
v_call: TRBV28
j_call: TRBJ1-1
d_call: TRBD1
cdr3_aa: CATRTGGLYVPFF
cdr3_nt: TGTGCCACCAGGACAGGGGGACTATATGTGCCTTTCTTT